The 4 T cell receptor beta chains below come from one sample, sequenced in a study of blood T cell repertoires in COVID-19. The repertoire was sequenced with immunoSEQ multiplex PCR; TCRdb's copy has only in-frame clones and lacks some. This sample has about 190,000 clones, with around nine tenths found just once. Input material: peripheral blood. The origin of the receptors is a man aged 70-80 years with active or convalescent COVID-19.

This chain connects TRBV4-3 to TRBJ2-1; 7 positions match TRBD1. From germline, CDR1 is LGHNA and CDR2 YSLEER. The junction had 8 bases not matched to a gene; V was cut back by 1 base and J by 5 bases. The length of the CDR3 is 16 residues. The CDR3 region has the DNA TGCGCCAGCAGCCAAGGGCGAGGACAGGTTCACAATGAGCAGTTCTTC. Residues: CASSQGRGQVHNEQFF.

This clone has only one observation. This rearrangement joins TRBV3-1 (or the pseudogene TRBV3-2) to TRBJ2-5; 9 bases are a match to TRBD1. Germline CDR1 LGHDT, CDR2 YNNKEL (reference sequence). The CDR3 has 15 residues. With 4 bases clipped from V and 5 bases from J, the junction kept 8 bases outside the gene matches. CDR3: CASSPGTGLGETQYF. The DNA of the CDR3 is TGTGCCAGCAGCCCGGGGACAGGGTTAGGGGAGACCCAGTACTTC.

This clone was observed a single time. The CDR3 sequence is CASSWGDRNSPLHF. The CDR3 DNA reads as TGTGCCAGCAGTTGGGGGGACAGAAATTCACCCCTCCACTTT. The chain links TRBV27 to TRBJ1-6; 7 bases fit TRBD1. V was pared by 4 bases and J by 7 bases, with 4 bases of the junction left unmatched. Germline V gene lookup returns CDR1 MNHEY and CDR2 SMNVEV (reference sequence). The CDR3 sequence is 14 residues long.

The V and J genes are TRBV25-1 and TRBJ2-1; 11 bases line up with TRBD1. This CDR3 has 15 residues. V lost 6 bases, J lost 11 bases, and 12 bases stayed unmatched. Germline V gene data show CDR1 as MGHDK and CDR2 as SYGVNS. The CDR3 reads CASRGQGAGGWKQFF. In DNA form, the CDR3 reads TGTGCCAGCAGAGGACAGGGGGCGGGGGGTTGGAAGCAGTTCTTC.